These 11 T cell receptor beta chains were sequenced from one sample in a study of T cell responses to AZD1222 COVID-19 vaccine (dated by TCRdb to 2020 to 2022). The meaning of the sample's time point label: baseline before first vaccination. The method was the immunoSEQ multiplex PCR assay. The table comes from immuneACCESS by way of TCRdb, which keeps in-frame sequences with V and J called. Part of the clones is missing from these tables; in studies checked, under half for an unresolved V gene and the rest for unknown reasons. Recorded for this sample are about 100,000 clones; roughly 90% of them occurred a single time. The top ten clones comprise around 3% of the sample. Sample: peripheral blood, taken on day 0 of AZD1222 vaccination. The origin of the receptors is an adult in good health.

This chain links TRBV9 with TRBJ1-2, with D tentatively TRBD1 (5 bases). Germline loops: CDR1 SGDLS, CDR2 YYNGEE. Trimming took 0 bases from V and 3 from J, leaving 12 bases between them. The CDR3 runs 15 residues. The CDR3 coding sequence is TGTGCCAGCAGCGTAGGATCTGGGGCGGACTATGGCTACACCTTC. Its protein product is CASSVGSGADYGYTF.

CDR3 nucleotides: TGTGCCAGCAGCCCCCTTGGCGGATTTGCCGGGGAGCTGTTTTTT. Translating it yields CASSPLGGFAGELFF. This sequence joins TRBV5-6 and TRBJ2-2, with no clear D. This CDR3 has 15 residues. The germline CDR1 and CDR2 sequences are SGHDT and YYEEEE. Between the trimmed V and J ends, which lost 4 bases and 6 bases, there was a span of 16 bases.

V gene TRBV4-2 combines with J gene TRBJ1-4; D is undetermined. This CDR3 region has 13 residues. Trimming left V 3 bases short and J 8 bases short, with 10 bases between. CDR1 is LGHNA and CDR2 is YNFKEQ in the germline V gene. The CDR3 DNA is TGTGCCAGCAGCCACGATTTAGTGGAAAAACTGTTTTTT. Translating gives CASSHDLVEKLFF.

The chain couples TRBV6-1 to TRBJ1-4; no definite D call. CDR1 and CDR2 from the germline V gene are MNHNS and SASEGT. The CDR3 has 15 amino acids. Trimming removed 0 bases at V and 0 bases at J, with 5 bases between. The CDR3 protein is CASSEAGTTNEKLFF. CDR3 nucleotide sequence: TGTGCCAGCAGTGAAGCTGGAACAACTAATGAAAAACTGTTTTTT.

The J gene is TRBJ2-1, the V gene TRBV6-2 or TRBV6-3; 13 bases match TRBD2. The CDR3 is 15 residues long. Germline assignment: CDR1 MNHEY and CDR2 SVGEGT. With 5 bases clipped from V and 6 bases from J, the junction kept 4 bases outside the gene matches. CDR3 region: CASSRLAGGRNEQFF. CDR3 DNA sequence: TGTGCCAGCAGTAGACTAGCGGGAGGCCGCAATGAGCAGTTCTTC.

The chain combines TRBV27 with TRBJ1-5; the D gene is possibly TRBD1 (5 bases). The CDR3 is 14 residues long. The germline V gene has CDR1 MNHEY and CDR2 SMNVEV (reference sequence). Deletions cut 3 bases from V and 5 bases from J, with 11 bases between. CDR3 residues: CASSLERGYQPQHF. In DNA form, the CDR3 reads TGTGCCAGCAGTTTGGAAAGGGGATATCAGCCCCAGCATTTT.

This clone was seen more than once but under ten times. This chain joins TRBV5-1 and TRBJ1-5; perhaps TRBD1 as D (5 bases). Germline V CDR1 and CDR2: SGHRS, YFSETQ. V gave up 0 bases and J gave up 0 bases, with 7 bases separating them. CDR3 size: 15 residues. The CDR3 is CASSLDQGSNQPQHF. The CDR3 DNA reads TGCGCCAGCAGCTTGGATCAGGGTAGCAATCAGCCCCAGCATTTT. Drawing the rest from reference TRBV5-1 and TRBJ1-5, the complete variable domain is KAGVTQTPRYLIKTRGQQVTLSCSPISGHRSVSWYQQTPGQGLQFLFEYFSETQRNKGNFPGRFSGRQFSNSRSEMNVSTLELGDSALYLCASSLDQGSNQPQHFGDGTRLSIL.

This clone was counted a few times. CDR3 amino acids: CASGSYDQPQHF. The CDR3 DNA sequence: TGTGCCAGCGGGTCCTACGATCAGCCCCAGCATTTT. The V gene is TRBV7-2, the J gene TRBJ1-5; D ambiguous. The V end was cut by 8 bases, the J end by 5 bases, with 10 bases between. The CDR3 has 12 amino acids. Germline assignment: CDR1 SGHTA and CDR2 FQGNSA.

This chain connects TRBV30 to TRBJ1-4; a possible D gene is TRBD1 (6 bases). The germline V gene encodes CDR1 GTSNPN and CDR2 SVGIG (reference sequence). Between the trimmed V and J ends, which lost 0 bases and 7 bases, there was a span of 12 bases. This CDR3 has 14 amino acids. This CDR3 is CAWSVSGASEKLFF. The CDR3 nucleotides read TGTGCCTGGAGTGTGTCGGGGGCGAGTGAAAAACTGTTTTTT.

The V and J genes are TRBV28 and TRBJ1-5; the D gene is possibly TRBD1 (5 bases). CDR3 length: 18 amino acids. Trimming cost V 5 bases and J 2 bases, with 22 bases left between them. Germline V gene lookup returns CDR1 MDHEN and CDR2 SYDVKM. CDR3 protein: CASSHNPLLGGGNQPQHF. The CDR3 bases are TGTGCCAGCAGTCACAACCCCCTTCTTGGGGGGGGCAATCAGCCCCAGCATTTT.

This clone turned up a few times. CDR3 sequence (DNA): TGTGCCAGCAGCTATAAAAAGTCCTCCGGACAGTTATATTTT. Encoded protein: CASSYKKSSGQLYF. J is TRBJ1-3 and V is TRBV7-2; D might be TRBD1 (6 bases). This CDR3 contains 14 residues. Per germline, CDR1 SGHTA and CDR2 FQGNSA. Deletions cut 4 bases from V and 14 bases from J, with 21 bases between.